Shown below are 9 T cell receptor beta chains from a single sample sequenced in a study of immune evolution from preneoplasia to lung adenocarcinoma. Profiling relied on immunoSEQ multiplex PCR, and the TCRdb table lists in-frame clones only, not all of them. The repertoire has around 6,000 clones, approximately 85% of them found once; the top ten carry about 5%. The sample consisted of FFPE invasive lung adenocarcinoma tissue. The receptors come from a person between 50 and 70 years old with lung adenocarcinoma.

V is TRBV15 and J is TRBJ1-1; D uncertain. The V gene's germline CDR1 is LNHNV and CDR2 YYDKDF (reference sequence). The V end lost 0 bases, the J end lost 4 bases, and 6 bases lay between the germline ends. The CDR3 is made up of 13 amino acids. The CDR3 nucleotides are TGTGCCACCAGCAGAGATATCGGCACTGAAGCTTTCTTT. This sequence encodes CATSRDIGTEAFF.

The V call is TRBV6-1, the J call TRBJ2-7, with 8 bases matching TRBD2. CDR1 MNHNS and CDR2 SASEGT come from the germline V gene. J gave up 0 bases and V 2 bases, and 3 bases lay outside the gene matches. The CDR3 totals 15 residues. Written as DNA, the CDR3 is TGTGCCAGCAGTGAAATGGCGGGAGGCTCCTACGAGCAGTACTTC. Amino acid sequence: CASSEMAGGSYEQYF.

The V call is TRBV5-1, the J call TRBJ1-2; 12 bases agree with TRBD1. The length of the CDR3 is 18 residues. Germline V gives CDR1 SGHRS, CDR2 YFSETQ. V gave up 4 bases and J gave up 0 bases; unmatched junction bases: 10. This CDR3 reads CASSVTGTGGPTNYGYTF. The CDR3 DNA reads TGCGCCAGCAGCGTGACCGGGACAGGGGGCCCCACTAACTATGGCTACACCTTC.

The rearrangement uses TRBV4-1 and TRBJ1-3; D is undetermined. V lost 0 bases to trimming and J lost 5 bases, with 2 bases between them. Germline loops: CDR1 MGHRA, CDR2 YSYEKL. The CDR3 is made up of 12 amino acids. The CDR3 loop is CASSQDRNTIYF. CDR3 coding DNA: TGCGCCAGCAGCCAAGACAGAAACACCATATATTTT.

The rearrangement links TRBV6-1 to TRBJ2-3; D gene ambiguous. From germline, CDR1 is MNHNS and CDR2 SASEGT. Trimming took 8 bases from V and 0 from J, leaving 9 bases between them. This CDR3 contains 13 residues. The CDR3 region is CASGASSTDTQYF. CDR3 bases: TGTGCCAGCGGAGCGTCTAGCACAGATACGCAGTATTTT.

The J gene is TRBJ1-1, the V gene TRBV20-1; D not resolved. The V end was cut by 4 bases, the J end by 0 bases, with 3 bases between. The CDR3 is made up of 11 amino acids. CDR1 is DFQATT and CDR2 is SNEGSKA in the germline V gene (reference sequence). The CDR3 spells CSAKVNTEAFF. DNA of the CDR3: TGCAGTGCTAAGGTGAACACTGAAGCTTTCTTT.

This chain connects TRBV5-6 to TRBJ2-7; D is uncertain. V was trimmed by 1 base and J by 3 bases, leaving 5 bases between them. Germline values: CDR1 SGHDT, CDR2 YYEEEE. The CDR3 contains 12 residues. This CDR3 is CASSLNFYEQYF. The CDR3 nucleotides read TGTGCCAGCAGCTTGAATTTCTACGAGCAGTACTTC.

The chain links TRBV29-1 to TRBJ1-1; 8 bases line up with TRBD1. The germline gives CDR1 SQVTM, CDR2 ANQGSEA. This CDR3 has 18 amino acids. V lost 3 bases, J lost 7 bases, and 22 bases stayed unmatched. CDR3 residues: CSVDSENRGTSWRDEAFF. In DNA form, the CDR3 reads TGCAGCGTTGATTCCGAAAACAGGGGGACGAGTTGGAGGGATGAAGCTTTCTTT.

The rearrangement joins TRBV9 to TRBJ2-1, with 14 positions matching TRBD2. The V and J ends lost 3 bases and 4 bases, in that order; junction bases with no gene match: 6. This CDR3 is 17 amino acids long. Germline-derived CDR1 and CDR2 are SGDLS and YYNGEE. CDR3 sequence: CASSAGTSGSRYNEQFF. Written as DNA, the CDR3 is TGTGCCAGCAGCGCTGGGACTAGCGGGAGCAGATACAATGAGCAGTTCTTC.